This is a list of T cell receptor beta chains from one sample in a study of cytomegalovirus exposure and HLA in healthy donors. Clones were read by immunoSEQ multiplex PCR, and TCRdb kept only the in-frame ones, dropping some. The table lists a few hundred thousand clones, around two thirds of them singletons. Sequenced input: PBMCs. The receptors shown here come from a female donor in good health and CMV-seronegative. Both conserved end residues are trimmed from each CDR3. D genes are given only for firm matches.

v_call	j_call	d_call	cdr3_aa
TRBV28	TRBJ1-5	-	ASSTGFFQPQH
TRBV6-5	TRBJ2-7	-	ASSYEDSPRGREQY
TRBV7-2	TRBJ1-3	-	ASSTWAGGGNTIY
TRBV7-2	TRBJ2-7	-	ASSLYLFGGVSYEQY
TRBV9	TRBJ1-5	-	ASSVVGDQPQH
TRBV19	TRBJ1-2	-	ASIGAGANYGYT
TRBV6-5	TRBJ2-2	-	ASSYDQRNTGELF
TRBV6-5	TRBJ2-5	-	ASSARRETQY
TRBV27	TRBJ2-7	-	ASSPHAAGFEQY
TRBV11-2	TRBJ2-5	TRBD2	ASSTRLAGGGQETQY
TRBV25-1	TRBJ2-6	-	ASSGQGSGANVLT
TRBV10-3	TRBJ2-7	TRBD2	AISESLAGGEQY
TRBV6-1	TRBJ2-7	-	ASSVQGYEQY
TRBV6-5	TRBJ2-7	TRBD1	ASRHDRDRYYEQY
TRBV7-9	TRBJ1-3	-	ASSLRGSGNTIY
TRBV27	TRBJ1-2	TRBD1	ASRVTGGSYGYT
TRBV19	TRBJ2-1	TRBD2	ASSFLAGGDEQF
TRBV5-1	TRBJ1-2	TRBD1	ASSFVGQGKQGYT
TRBV11-2	TRBJ2-3	TRBD1	ASSLFPTQGDTQY
TRBV14	TRBJ2-3	-	ASSRKRGGEGTDTQY
TRBV10-1	TRBJ2-3	-	ASSQGSSTDTQY
TRBV7-2	TRBJ2-5	TRBD1	ASSLVGQGFAY
TRBV2	TRBJ2-1	TRBD2	ASTSLTGTSGAYNEQF
TRBV13	TRBJ2-1	TRBD2	ASSSRGGGVSYNEQF